The TCR beta chain under discussion was sequenced for a study of CD8+ T cells in alopecia areata. This clone was found a few times. The sequencing template was cDNA reverse transcribed from extracted RNA. Clones were read by immunoSEQ multiplex PCR, and TCRdb kept only the in-frame ones, dropping some. This table has about 200,000 clones, roughly 60% appearing once. Sample treatment: oral pan-JAK inhibitor, 5-10 mg twice daily. The sequencing used CD4+ T cells sorted from blood, collected at week 24, from a patient treated with tofacitinib. This receptor was identified in a human donor with alopecia areata.

The CDR3 DNA reads TGCGCCAGCAGCTTGATCAGGGAGGTAGATACGCAGTATTTT. It codes for CASSLIREVDTQYF. The V call is TRBV5-1, the J call TRBJ2-3; a possible D gene is TRBD2 (6 bases). Germline loops: CDR1 SGHRS, CDR2 YFSETQ. Trimming took off 1 base at V and 5 bases at J, with 11 bases between the two ends. The CDR3 is made up of 14 amino acids.